This entry concerns a single T cell receptor beta chain. Its antigen is as yet unknown. These data belong to a study of shared clonotypes between healthy human individuals. For the study at large: The plates for each donor numbered three CD4 naive, three CD4 memory, two CD8 naive and one CD8 memory.

Overall study findings and caveats: Large depth notwithstanding, sorted-subset sequencing proved incomplete by rarefaction.

Those who donated were healthy HIV-negative adults, with no recent acute infections or vaccinations reported. Adult Caucasians living in Nashville, Tennessee made up all of the donors. CDR1 and CDR2 (germline): ENHRY, SYGVKD. The CDR3 contains 15 residues. Trimming took off 6 bases at V and 6 bases at J, with 20 bases between the two ends. Method: immunoSEQ multiplex PCR; TCRdb's copy keeps in-frame clones and lacks some. The sample shows some 2 million clones, 95% of them seen only once. The sequence was collected from a man younger than 35 in good health. The specimen sequenced was naive CD4+ T cells sorted from blood. As to subset: CD45RA+ positively selected. The chain employs TRBV10-3 and TRBJ1-2; maybe TRBD1 (6 bases). The CDR3 region has the DNA TGTGCCATCAGGACTGGGACGGGGGGCGTCGATGGCTACACCTTC. Translating it yields CAIRTGTGGVDGYTF.